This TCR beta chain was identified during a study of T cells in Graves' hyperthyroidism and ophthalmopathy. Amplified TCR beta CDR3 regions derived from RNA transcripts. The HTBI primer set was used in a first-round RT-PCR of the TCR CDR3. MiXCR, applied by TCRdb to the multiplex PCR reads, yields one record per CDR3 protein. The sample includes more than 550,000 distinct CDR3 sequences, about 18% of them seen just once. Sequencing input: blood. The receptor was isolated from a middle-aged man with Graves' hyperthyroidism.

The CDR3 is CASTKRDRGYTYEQYF. The CDR3 coding sequence is TGTGCCAGCACTAAACGGGATCGGGGGTATACCTACGAGCAGTACTTC. The rearrangement joins TRBV6-1 to TRBJ2-7; a possible D gene is TRBD2 (6 bases). This CDR3 has 16 residues. The V and J ends lost 7 bases and 2 bases respectively, with 21 bases between them. Germline V gives CDR1 MNHNS, CDR2 SASEGT.